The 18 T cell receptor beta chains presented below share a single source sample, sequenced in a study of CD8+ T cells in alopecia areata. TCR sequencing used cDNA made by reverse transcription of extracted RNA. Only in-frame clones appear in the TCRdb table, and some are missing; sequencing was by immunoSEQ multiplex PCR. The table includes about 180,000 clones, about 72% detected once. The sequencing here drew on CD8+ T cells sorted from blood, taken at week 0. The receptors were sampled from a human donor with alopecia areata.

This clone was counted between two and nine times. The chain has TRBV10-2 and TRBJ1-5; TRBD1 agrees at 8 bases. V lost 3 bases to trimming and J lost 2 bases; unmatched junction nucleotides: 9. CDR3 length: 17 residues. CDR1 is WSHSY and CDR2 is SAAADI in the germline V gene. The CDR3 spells CASSDPGQGRGNQPQHF. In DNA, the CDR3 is TGCGCCAGCAGTGACCCAGGACAGGGCAGGGGCAATCAGCCCCAGCATTTT.

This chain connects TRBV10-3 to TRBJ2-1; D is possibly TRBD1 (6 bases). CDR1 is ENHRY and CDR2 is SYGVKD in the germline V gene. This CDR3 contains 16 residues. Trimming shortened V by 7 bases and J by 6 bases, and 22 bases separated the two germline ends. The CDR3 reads CAITVGAPGPGNEQFF. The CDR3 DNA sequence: TGTGCCATCACCGTGGGGGCTCCGGGGCCGGGCAATGAGCAGTTCTTC.

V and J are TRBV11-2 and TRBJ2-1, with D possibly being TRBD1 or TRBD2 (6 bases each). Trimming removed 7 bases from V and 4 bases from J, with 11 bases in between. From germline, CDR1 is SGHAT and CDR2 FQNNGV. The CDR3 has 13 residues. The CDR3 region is CASTAGTYNEQFF. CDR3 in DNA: TGTGCCAGCACTGCGGGGACATACAATGAGCAGTTCTTC.

CDR3 nucleotide sequence: TGTGCCAGCAGCTTGGCTGGGGGCCTTACGTCTATCTATGGCTACACCTTC. Encoded protein: CASSLAGGLTSIYGYTF. The J gene is TRBJ1-2, the V gene TRBV5-4, with a tentative D call TRBD1 (6 bases). The germline gives CDR1 SGHNT, CDR2 YYREEE (reference sequence). This CDR3 is 17 amino acids long. V shed 0 bases and J shed 4 bases, with 19 bases lying between them.

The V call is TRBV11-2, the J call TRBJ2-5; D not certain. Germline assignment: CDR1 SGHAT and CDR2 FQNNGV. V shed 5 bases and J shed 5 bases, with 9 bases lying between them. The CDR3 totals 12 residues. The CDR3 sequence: CASSGVLETQYF. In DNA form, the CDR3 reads TGTGCCAGCAGCGGTGTGTTGGAGACCCAGTACTTC.

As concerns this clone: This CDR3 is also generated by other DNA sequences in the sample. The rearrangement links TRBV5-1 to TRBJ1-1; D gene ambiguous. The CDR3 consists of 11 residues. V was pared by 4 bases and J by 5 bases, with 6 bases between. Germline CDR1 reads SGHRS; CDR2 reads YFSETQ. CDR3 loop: CASSGGTEAFF. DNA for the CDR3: TGCGCCAGCAGCGGAGGAACTGAAGCTTTCTTT.

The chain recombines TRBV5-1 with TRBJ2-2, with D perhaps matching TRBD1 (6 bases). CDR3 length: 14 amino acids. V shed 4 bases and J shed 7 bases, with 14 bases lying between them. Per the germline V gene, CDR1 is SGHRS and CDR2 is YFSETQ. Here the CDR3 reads CASSPTGLSGELFF. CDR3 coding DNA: TGCGCCAGCAGCCCCACAGGGCTGAGCGGGGAGCTGTTTTTT.

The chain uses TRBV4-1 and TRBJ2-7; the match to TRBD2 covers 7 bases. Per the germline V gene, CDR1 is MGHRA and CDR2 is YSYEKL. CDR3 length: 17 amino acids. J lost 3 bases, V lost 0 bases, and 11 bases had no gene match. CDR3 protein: CASSQDWETSGGYEQYF. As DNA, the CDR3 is TGCGCCAGCAGCCAAGATTGGGAGACATCGGGGGGCTACGAGCAGTACTTC.

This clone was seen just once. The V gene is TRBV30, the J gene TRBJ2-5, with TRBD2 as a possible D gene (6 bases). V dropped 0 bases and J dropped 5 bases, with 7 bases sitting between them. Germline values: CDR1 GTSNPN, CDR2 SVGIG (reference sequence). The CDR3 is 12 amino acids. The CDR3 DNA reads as TGTGCCTGGAGTGTTGCGGGGGAGACCCAGTACTTC. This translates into CAWSVAGETQYF.

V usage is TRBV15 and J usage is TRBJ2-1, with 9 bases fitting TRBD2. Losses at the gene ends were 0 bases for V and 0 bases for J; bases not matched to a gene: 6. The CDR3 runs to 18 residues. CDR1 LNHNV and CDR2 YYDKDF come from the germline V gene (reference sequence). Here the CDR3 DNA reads TGTGCCACCAGCAGAGATCCTAGCGGGGCCCTCTCCTACAATGAGCAGTTCTTC. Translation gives CATSRDPSGALSYNEQFF.

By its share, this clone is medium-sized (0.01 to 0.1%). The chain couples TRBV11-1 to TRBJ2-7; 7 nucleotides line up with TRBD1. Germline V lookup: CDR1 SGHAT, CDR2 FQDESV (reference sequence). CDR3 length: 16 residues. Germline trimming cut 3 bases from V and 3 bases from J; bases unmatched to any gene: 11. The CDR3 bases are TGTGCCAGCAGCTTCACTCCTGAGGGACAGTACTACGAGCAGTACTTC. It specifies CASSFTPEGQYYEQYF.

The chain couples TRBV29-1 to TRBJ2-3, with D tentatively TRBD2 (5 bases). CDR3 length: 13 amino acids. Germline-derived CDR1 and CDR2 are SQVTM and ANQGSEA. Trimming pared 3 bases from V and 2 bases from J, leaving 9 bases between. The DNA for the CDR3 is TGCAGCGTTGATAGGGAGAACACAGATACGCAGTATTTT. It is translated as CSVDRENTDTQYF.

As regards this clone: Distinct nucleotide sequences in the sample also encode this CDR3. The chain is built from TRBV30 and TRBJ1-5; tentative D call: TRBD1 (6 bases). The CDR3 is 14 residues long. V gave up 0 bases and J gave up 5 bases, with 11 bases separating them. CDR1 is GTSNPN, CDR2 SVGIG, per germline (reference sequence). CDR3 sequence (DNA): TGTGCCTGGAGTGTCGGGGCAGGGGATCAGCCCCAGCATTTT. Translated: CAWSVGAGDQPQHF.

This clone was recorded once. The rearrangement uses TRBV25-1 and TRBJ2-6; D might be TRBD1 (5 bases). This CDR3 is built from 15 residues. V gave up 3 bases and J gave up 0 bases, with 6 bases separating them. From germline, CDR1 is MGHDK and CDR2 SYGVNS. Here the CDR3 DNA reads TGTGCCAGCAGTGATAGGGGCTCTGGGGCCAACGTCCTGACTTTC. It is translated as CASSDRGSGANVLTF.

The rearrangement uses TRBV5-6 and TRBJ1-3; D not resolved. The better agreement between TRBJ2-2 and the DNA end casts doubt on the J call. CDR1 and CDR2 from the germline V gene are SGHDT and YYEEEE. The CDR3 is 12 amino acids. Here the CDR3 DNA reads TGTGCCAGCAGCTTCGGTAGCGGGGAGCTGTTTTTT. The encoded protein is CASSFGSGELFF.

In nucleotides, the CDR3 is TGTGCCAGCTCCCCCCAGGGACTGAACACTGAAGCTTTCTTT. This encodes CASSPQGLNTEAFF. The gene calls are TRBV6-5 and TRBJ1-1; the D gene is possibly TRBD1 (5 bases). From germline, CDR1 is MNHEY and CDR2 SVGAGI. Trimming took 8 bases from V and 0 from J, leaving 13 bases between them. The CDR3 sequence is 14 residues long.

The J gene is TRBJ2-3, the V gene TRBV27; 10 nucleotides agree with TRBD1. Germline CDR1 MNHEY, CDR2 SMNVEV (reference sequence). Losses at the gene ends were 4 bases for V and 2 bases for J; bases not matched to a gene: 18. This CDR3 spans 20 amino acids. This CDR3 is CASSWGRTGGQPGYTDTQYF. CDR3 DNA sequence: TGTGCCAGCAGTTGGGGACGGACAGGGGGACAGCCTGGCTACACAGATACGCAGTATTTT.

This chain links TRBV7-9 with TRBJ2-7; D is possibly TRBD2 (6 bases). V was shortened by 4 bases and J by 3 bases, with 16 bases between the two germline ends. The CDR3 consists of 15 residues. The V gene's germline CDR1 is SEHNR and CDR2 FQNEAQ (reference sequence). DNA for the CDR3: TGTGCCAGCAGCTCCCGGGACTCCTCGGACTACGAGCAGTACTTC. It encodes CASSSRDSSDYEQYF. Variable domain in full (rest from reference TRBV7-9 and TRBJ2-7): DTGVSQNPRHKITKRGQNVTFRCDPISEHNRLYWYRQTLGQGPEFLTYFQNEAQLEKSRLLSDRFSAERPKGSFSTLEIQRTEQGDSAMYLCASSSRDSSDYEQYFGPGTRLTVT.